Listed below are T cell receptor beta chains from one sample, sequenced in a study of T cell changes during pregnancy in multiple sclerosis. Here immunoSEQ multiplex PCR was the method, and the copy in TCRdb shows in-frame clones only, minus some. Of tens of thousands of clones listed, roughly 90% are singletons. The source material was peripheral blood, sampled in the third trimester of pregnancy. The receptors derive from a female donor in good health, enrolled as a control in a pregnancy study. Each CDR3 is given without its conserved first and last residue. Fields, in order: D gene, V gene, J gene, CDR3 length, CDR3 protein. The D gene is left open where the match is weak.

D gene: TRBD2; V gene: TRBV4-2; J gene: TRBJ2-3; CDR3 length: 16; CDR3 protein: ASSQDINLAGGSDTQY
D gene: TRBD2; V gene: TRBV11-3; J gene: TRBJ2-2; CDR3 length: 15; CDR3 protein: ASSSGTSGANTGELF
D gene: -; V gene: TRBV5-1; J gene: TRBJ2-5; CDR3 length: 11; CDR3 protein: ASSSLTGETQY
D gene: TRBD1; V gene: TRBV13; J gene: TRBJ2-7; CDR3 length: 15; CDR3 protein: ASSLAEQDRGSYEQY
D gene: TRBD1; V gene: TRBV7-2; J gene: TRBJ1-4; CDR3 length: 11; CDR3 protein: ASSLGQREKLF
D gene: -; V gene: TRBV6-1; J gene: TRBJ1-5; CDR3 length: 12; CDR3 protein: ASGDRFSNQPQH
D gene: TRBD2; V gene: TRBV23-1; J gene: TRBJ2-1; CDR3 length: 16; CDR3 protein: ASSQGLAGLLRGNEQF
D gene: -; V gene: TRBV7-3; J gene: TRBJ1-5; CDR3 length: 11; CDR3 protein: ASSLISGQPQH
D gene: TRBD2; V gene: TRBV5-1; J gene: TRBJ2-5; CDR3 length: 13; CDR3 protein: ASSLLAGSGETQY
D gene: -; V gene: TRBV6-1; J gene: TRBJ1-3; CDR3 length: 12; CDR3 protein: ASSVRTEGNTIY
D gene: TRBD1; V gene: TRBV13; J gene: TRBJ1-2; CDR3 length: 18; CDR3 protein: ASSSGPRGKGAGMFYGYT
D gene: TRBD1; V gene: TRBV18; J gene: TRBJ1-2; CDR3 length: 12; CDR3 protein: ASSPIQGNYGYT
D gene: -; V gene: TRBV5-6; J gene: TRBJ2-7; CDR3 length: 12; CDR3 protein: ASSLGDLSYEQY
D gene: TRBD1; V gene: TRBV5-1; J gene: TRBJ1-6; CDR3 length: 15; CDR3 protein: ASRSSRDSLDNSPLH
D gene: TRBD2; V gene: TRBV27; J gene: TRBJ2-7; CDR3 length: 13; CDR3 protein: ASKGLAGGEDEQY
D gene: -; V gene: TRBV15; J gene: TRBJ2-3; CDR3 length: 12; CDR3 protein: ATSRETSTDTQY
D gene: -; V gene: TRBV4-3; J gene: TRBJ2-2; CDR3 length: 12; CDR3 protein: ASSQVESTGELF
D gene: TRBD1; V gene: TRBV7-8; J gene: TRBJ2-7; CDR3 length: 10; CDR3 protein: ASNRDSYEQY
D gene: -; V gene: TRBV6-5; J gene: TRBJ1-2; CDR3 length: 12; CDR3 protein: ASSYRGQGYGYT
D gene: TRBD2; V gene: TRBV4-2; J gene: TRBJ2-1; CDR3 length: 14; CDR3 protein: ASSPTSGAPYNEQF
D gene: -; V gene: TRBV4-2; J gene: TRBJ1-1; CDR3 length: 14; CDR3 protein: ASSQVAPRGNTEAF
D gene: TRBD1; V gene: TRBV6-5; J gene: TRBJ1-4; CDR3 length: 14; CDR3 protein: ASSYSLTGYNEKLF
D gene: -; V gene: TRBV19; J gene: TRBJ2-7; CDR3 length: 14; CDR3 protein: ASSISPAGGTYEQY
D gene: TRBD1; V gene: TRBV19; J gene: TRBJ1-3; CDR3 length: 14; CDR3 protein: ASSPQDRFSGNTIY
D gene: TRBD1; V gene: TRBV11-2; J gene: TRBJ2-2; CDR3 length: 16; CDR3 protein: ASSLDGWGTENTGELF
D gene: -; V gene: TRBV15; J gene: TRBJ1-2; CDR3 length: 14; CDR3 protein: ATSTLGRPTNYGYT
D gene: -; V gene: TRBV10-1; J gene: TRBJ2-7; CDR3 length: 12; CDR3 protein: ASSDRDIEYEQY
D gene: TRBD1; V gene: TRBV6-5; J gene: TRBJ1-5; CDR3 length: 11; CDR3 protein: ATRGLYNQPQH
D gene: -; V gene: TRBV19; J gene: TRBJ1-5; CDR3 length: 14; CDR3 protein: ASSITGRAGNQPQH
D gene: TRBD2; V gene: TRBV4-3; J gene: TRBJ2-2; CDR3 length: 14; CDR3 protein: ASSQLAGYGTGELF
D gene: TRBD2; V gene: TRBV11-3; J gene: TRBJ2-3; CDR3 length: 16; CDR3 protein: ASSVGLGTSGFSDTQY
D gene: -; V gene: TRBV11-2; J gene: TRBJ1-1; CDR3 length: 15; CDR3 protein: ASSLAPPRSLNTEAF
D gene: TRBD1; V gene: TRBV6-1; J gene: TRBJ1-2; CDR3 length: 11; CDR3 protein: ATARTGVYGYT